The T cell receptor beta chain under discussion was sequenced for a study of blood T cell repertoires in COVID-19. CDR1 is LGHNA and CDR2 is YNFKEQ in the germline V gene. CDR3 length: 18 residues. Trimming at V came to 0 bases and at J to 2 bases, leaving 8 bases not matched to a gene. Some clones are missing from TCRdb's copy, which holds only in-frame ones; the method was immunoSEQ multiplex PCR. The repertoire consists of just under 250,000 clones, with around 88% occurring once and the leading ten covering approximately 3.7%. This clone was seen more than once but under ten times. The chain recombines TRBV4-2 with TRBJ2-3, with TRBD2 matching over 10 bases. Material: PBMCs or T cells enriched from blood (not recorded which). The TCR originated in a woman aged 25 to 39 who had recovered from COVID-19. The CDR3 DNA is TGTGCCAGCAGCCAAGAATTACTACTAGCGGGATACACAGATACGCAGTATTTT. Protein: CASSQELLLAGYTDTQYF.